The 5 T cell receptor beta chains below come from one sample, sequenced in a study of beta chain features in type 1 diabetes (dated by TCRdb to 2017 to 2018). Their specific antigens are unknown. Broad study findings and their caveats: In all four CD4+ subsets, TCRB CDR3 length was moderately but significantly shorter in type 1 diabetes patients.

To prepare the library, the immunoSEQ multiplex PCR assay was applied. The entire isolated RNA was reverse transcribed using the High Capacity cDNA Reverse Transcription Kit, and thus expressed TCRB transcripts were sequenced. Entries here come from immuneACCESS through TCRdb and include only in-frame sequences with V and J called. Some clones fail to appear in such tables; in the studies checked, an unresolved V gene covers under half of the shortfall, and the cause of the remainder is unknown. The sample contains 50,000 or so clones, roughly 48% of them found a single time. The ten biggest clones cover about 0.13% of the sample. The material sequenced was stem cell memory CD4+ T cells from blood. This specimen's cell subset or site label, interpreted: stem cell-like memory CD4+ T cells. Receptor source: a man aged 25-45 years with type 1 diabetes.

This clone was detected a few times. The rearrangement uses TRBV4-2 and TRBJ2-1, with 8 bases aligning to TRBD2. The V gene's germline CDR1 is LGHNA and CDR2 YNFKEQ. The CDR3 covers 19 residues. V lost 1 base, J lost 7 bases, and 18 bases stayed unmatched. The CDR3 loop reads CASSQARTSRRGFQNEQFF. In nucleotides, the CDR3 is TGTGCCAGCAGCCAAGCCCGGACTAGCCGTAGGGGCTTTCAGAATGAGCAGTTCTTC.

V is TRBV14 and J is TRBJ1-2, with 7 positions matching TRBD1. From germline, CDR1 is SGHDN and CDR2 FVKESK. After removal of 1 base from V and 5 bases from J, the junction contained 7 bases not matched to a gene. CDR3 length equals 15 residues. CDR3 DNA: TGTGCCAGCAGCCAAGCGTTAGGGACAGAGTATGGCTACACCTTC. Its translation is CASSQALGTEYGYTF.

In DNA, the CDR3 is TGTGCCAGCATCCGGGGGGGGGTCAGCTCCTACAATGAGCAGTTCTTC. Its protein is CASIRGGVSSYNEQFF. The chain has TRBV28 and TRBJ2-1; TRBD2 matches at 8 bases. V was pared by 7 bases and J by 0 bases, with 8 bases of the junction left unmatched. Germline lookup yields CDR1 MDHEN and CDR2 SYDVKM. This CDR3 spans 16 amino acids.

The chain employs TRBV28 and TRBJ1-5; TRBD1 agrees at 7 bases. The germline V gene encodes CDR1 MDHEN and CDR2 SYDVKM. There are 15 residues in the CDR3. V lost 3 bases, J lost 4 bases, and 6 bases stayed unmatched. The CDR3 DNA sequence: TGTGCCAGCAGTTTCACGGGACAGTGGAATCAGCCCCAGCATTTT. Encoded protein: CASSFTGQWNQPQHF. The full variable domain, with the rest looked up from reference TRBV28 and TRBJ1-5, is DVKVTQSSRYLVKRTGEKVFLECVQDMDHENMFWYRQDPGLGLRLIYFSYDVKMKEKGDIPEGYSVSREKKERFSLILESASTNQTSMYLCASSFTGQWNQPQHFGDGTRLSIL.

The V call is TRBV27, the J call TRBJ2-7; D may be TRBD2 (5 bases). This CDR3 spans 14 amino acids. Deletions cut 5 bases from V and 8 bases from J, with 19 bases between. Per germline, CDR1 MNHEY and CDR2 SMNVEV (reference sequence). CDR3 DNA: TGTGCCAGCAGTGGGTTAGGCGGAGGAGGAAAGCAGTACTTC. Its protein product is CASSGLGGGGKQYF.